The 20 T cell receptor beta chains presented below share a single source sample, sequenced in a study of T-cell reconstitution after alpha-beta-depleted transplantation in children. Unique molecular identifiers featured in how the TCRbeta library was prepared. TCRdb used MiXCR to reprocess the PCR reads, holding one entry per CDR3 protein. The sample records some 100,000 distinct CDR3 sequences, under 25% being singletons. Material: PBMCs, obtained before TCRalphabeta/CD19-depleted stem cell transplant. The source is a boy between 2 and 15 years old with acute lymphoblastic leukemia, due to receive a stem cell transplant.

A single count supports this clonotype. The chain is built from TRBV28 and TRBJ2-5; D is ambiguous. From germline, CDR1 is MDHEN and CDR2 SYDVKM. This CDR3 has 13 amino acids. The germline V and J ends were trimmed by 4 bases and 0 bases, with 6 bases remaining between them. Here the CDR3 reads CASSYRNQETQYF. CDR3 nucleotide sequence: TGTGCCAGCAGTTATAGGAACCAAGAGACCCAGTACTTC.

This clonotype occurred a few times. CDR3 DNA sequence: TGTGCCAGCAGCTTAGTGTCTAGCGGAGGCTCCTACGAGCAGTACTTC. Its translation: CASSLVSSGGSYEQYF. J is TRBJ2-7 and V is TRBV7-2, with 7 bases fitting TRBD2. This CDR3 comprises 16 residues. Germline values: CDR1 SGHTA, CDR2 FQGNSA. Losses at the gene ends were 1 base for V and 0 bases for J; bases not matched to a gene: 6.

The chain has TRBV5-1 and TRBJ2-7; D unresolved. V was pared by 4 bases and J by 0 bases, with 11 bases between. Germline V CDR1 and CDR2: SGHRS, YFSETQ. The CDR3 contains 14 residues. The CDR3 nucleotides read TGCGCCAGCAGCCCAATCGGAAGCTCCTACGAGCAGTACTTC. Its translation is CASSPIGSSYEQYF.

This clonotype turned up a few times. This chain connects TRBV15 to TRBJ1-2, with a tentative D call TRBD1 (5 bases). V lost 0 bases and J lost 13, with 12 bases in between. CDR1 and CDR2 (germline): LNHNV, YYDKDF (reference sequence). This CDR3 is 12 amino acids long. CDR3 in amino acids: CATSRDRTLFTF. The CDR3 coding sequence is TGTGCCACCAGCAGAGATAGGACACTCTTCACCTTC.

This clonotype was recorded a few times. The CDR3 spells CASSLGDRGYSPRTEAFF. Written as DNA, the CDR3 is TGTGCCAGCAGCTTAGGGGACAGGGGGTATTCCCCACGCACTGAAGCTTTCTTT. This chain joins TRBV11-2 and TRBJ1-1; the match to TRBD1 covers 11 bases. Germline CDR1 reads SGHAT; CDR2 reads FQNNGV. The CDR3 covers 18 residues. Trimming cost V 1 base and J 4 bases; bases outside gene matches: 11. The whole variable domain, filled in from reference TRBV11-2 and TRBJ1-1, reads EAGVAQSPRYKIIEKRQSVAFWCNPISGHATLYWYQQILGQGPKLLIQFQNNGVVDDSQLPKDRFSAERLKGVDSTLKIQPAKLEDSAVYLCASSLGDRGYSPRTEAFFGQGTRLTVV.

This clonotype occurred a few times. The V gene is TRBV20-1, the J gene TRBJ2-7; the match to TRBD2 covers 10 bases. Germline values: CDR1 DFQATT, CDR2 SNEGSKA (reference sequence). Germline trimming cut 3 bases from V and 3 bases from J; bases unmatched to any gene: 5. This CDR3 contains 14 residues. In nucleotides, the CDR3 is TGCAGTGCTAGGGGGGGACTAGCGCTCTACGAGCAGTACTTC. Its protein is CSARGGLALYEQYF.

This chain uses TRBV20-1 with TRBJ1-5; no definite D call. Trimming removed 1 base at V and 4 bases at J, with 11 bases between. Germline V gives CDR1 DFQATT, CDR2 SNEGSKA (reference sequence). This CDR3 has 14 residues. The CDR3 DNA is TGCAGTGCTAGAGCGAACAGTCCTAATCAGCCCCAGCATTTT. As protein: CSARANSPNQPQHF.

The rearrangement joins TRBV5-1 to TRBJ2-2, with a weak D call TRBD1 (6 bases). V lost 4 bases, J lost 5 bases, and 9 bases lay in between. The V gene's germline CDR1 is SGHRS and CDR2 YFSETQ. CDR3 size: 13 residues. This CDR3 is CASSATGTGELFF. The DNA for the CDR3 is TGCGCCAGCAGCGCTACAGGGACCGGGGAGCTGTTTTTT.

This clonotype has a handful of counts. The J gene is TRBJ1-1, the V gene TRBV27; 8 bases align to TRBD1. The V gene's germline CDR1 is MNHEY and CDR2 SMNVEV (reference sequence). The CDR3 contains 11 residues. The J segment lost 11 bases and the V segment lost 5 bases, leaving 4 bases of the junction unmatched. The DNA of the CDR3 is TGTGCCAGCAGTCAGGGGGCGAGGGCTTTCTTT. Translation: CASSQGARAFF.

V is TRBV5-1 and J is TRBJ2-3; D call uncertain. CDR1 and CDR2 from the germline V gene are SGHRS and YFSETQ. V lost 4 bases and J lost 2, with 20 bases in between. The CDR3 loop spans 17 amino acids. This CDR3 is CASSRSLGGAPTDTQYF. The CDR3 DNA reads as TGCGCCAGCAGCAGATCCCTTGGCGGAGCCCCCACAGATACGCAGTATTTT.

This rearrangement joins TRBV12-5 to TRBJ2-2; TRBD1 agrees at 8 bases. V shed 6 bases, J shed 4 bases, and the junction held 13 bases outside the gene matches. Per the germline V gene, CDR1 is LGHNT and CDR2 is FRNRAP. The CDR3 contains 17 residues. The CDR3 protein is CASGFRGQGASTGELFF. The CDR3 region has the DNA TGTGCTAGTGGCTTTAGAGGTCAGGGGGCCTCCACCGGGGAGCTGTTTTTT.

The chain uses TRBV5-1 and TRBJ2-3; 11 nucleotides line up with TRBD2. CDR3 size: 17 residues. Looked up from germline, CDR1 is SGHRS and CDR2 is YFSETQ. The trim removed 3 bases at V and 4 bases at J, leaving 10 bases unmatched. The CDR3: CASSSSGLAVVADTQYF. The CDR3 DNA reads as TGCGCCAGCAGCTCATCGGGACTAGCGGTGGTAGCAGATACGCAGTATTTT.

This clonotype was detected a few times. J is TRBJ2-7 and V is TRBV9, with D maybe TRBD2 (6 bases). The ends were cut back, 3 bases at V and 5 bases at J, with 24 bases in the middle. CDR3 length: 17 residues. Germline CDR1 is SGDLS and CDR2 is YYNGEE. The CDR3 region has the DNA TGTGCCAGCAGCGAAGGTCCGGAGGGGCCGCCTCTGAACGAGCAGTACTTC. Its protein product is CASSEGPEGPPLNEQYF.

This clonotype was recorded a few times. The gene calls are TRBV29-1 and TRBJ2-7; no clear D. Germline assignment: CDR1 SQVTM and CDR2 ANQGSEA. The V and J ends lost 4 bases and 0 bases respectively, with 7 bases between them. The CDR3 totals 12 residues. The CDR3 protein is CSVVGISYEQYF. The CDR3 DNA follows: TGCAGCGTTGTGGGTATCTCCTACGAGCAGTACTTC.

By sample fraction, this clonotype is medium-sized. This sequence joins TRBV7-6 and TRBJ2-1; D might be TRBD2 (6 bases). Germline V CDR1 and CDR2: SGHVS, FNYEAQ. The CDR3 extends over 16 amino acids. The germline V and J ends were trimmed by 3 bases and 5 bases, with 17 bases remaining between them. The CDR3 bases are TGTGCCAGCAGCTTTGGCGGAGGGGCATTCGACAATGAGCAGTTCTTC. It yields the protein CASSFGGGAFDNEQFF.

J is TRBJ2-1 and V is TRBV20-1; D remains unclear. Trimming pared 2 bases from V and 1 base from J, leaving 12 bases between. Germline V CDR1 and CDR2: DFQATT, SNEGSKA (reference sequence). This CDR3 is built from 15 residues. The chain's CDR3 is CSARLAERSYNEQFF. The CDR3 region has the DNA TGCAGTGCTAGATTGGCGGAGAGGTCCTACAATGAGCAGTTCTTC.

The CDR3 here is CASSPHSYNEQFF. CDR3 nucleotides: TGTGCCAGCAGCCCCCACTCGTACAATGAGCAGTTCTTC. V and J are TRBV11-2 and TRBJ2-1; D not resolved. Germline assignment: CDR1 SGHAT and CDR2 FQNNGV. Trimming removed 5 bases from V and 4 bases from J, with 9 bases in between. This CDR3 spans 13 amino acids.

This clonotype was observed many times. The V gene is TRBV27, the J gene TRBJ2-7; D is unresolved. The CDR3 runs 14 residues. Germline assignment: CDR1 MNHEY and CDR2 SMNVEV (reference sequence). Trimming removed 5 bases from V and 2 bases from J, with 13 bases in between. Here the CDR3 reads CASSPVNSPYEQYF. The CDR3 coding sequence is TGTGCCAGCAGTCCCGTTAACTCCCCCTACGAGCAGTACTTC.

This clonotype appeared many times. V gene TRBV12-3 or TRBV12-4 combines with J gene TRBJ1-4; D ambiguous. Trimming left V 6 bases short and J 0 bases short, with 8 bases between. This CDR3 comprises 14 residues. The CDR3 DNA reads TGTGCCAGCAGCTACAGTGCAACTAATGAAAAACTGTTTTTT. It translates to CASSYSATNEKLFF.

This clonotype occurred many times. This chain joins TRBV28 and TRBJ2-5; D is perhaps TRBD1 (6 bases). The CDR3 sequence is 11 residues long. Trimming took off 10 bases at V and 3 bases at J, with 9 bases between the two ends. Germline CDR1 reads MDHEN; CDR2 reads SYDVKM. The CDR3: CATRTEETQYF. As DNA, the CDR3 is TGTGCCACCCGGACAGAAGAGACCCAGTACTTC.